This is a list of T cell receptor beta chains from one sample in a study of Tregs in tolerant kidney transplant recipients. TCRdb's table, derived via immunoSEQ multiplex PCR, lists solely in-frame clones and lacks some. The table lists over 70,000 clones, roughly 90% of them singletons. Material: CD4+ T cells from blood (PBMCs), obtained 24 months after the transplant. These receptors were collected from a human patient who received a combined kidney and bone marrow transplant. T cells may partly derive from the graft donor. Each CDR3 is given with its conserved first and last residue. The D gene is left open where the match is weak. The size of a clone is reported for some rows only, either as once, few or many, or as a class for expanded clones.

d_call,clone_size,v_call,j_call,cdr3_aa,cdr3_nt
TRBD2,-,TRBV27,TRBJ2-2,CASSWMRSSGGNTGELFF,TGTGCCAGCAGTTGGATGAGATCTAGCGGGGGTAACACCGGGGAGCTGTTTTTT
-,-,TRBV5-4,TRBJ2-5,CASRWGGAEETQYF,TGTGCCAGCAGATGGGGGGGGGCCGAAGAGACCCAGTACTTC
-,-,TRBV27,TRBJ1-1,CASSLSGSNTEAFF,TGTGCCAGCAGTTTATCGGGGAGCAACACTGAAGCTTTCTTT
-,-,TRBV6-5,TRBJ1-6,CASRKGGYNSPLHF,TGTGCCAGCAGGAAAGGGGGTTATAATTCCCCCCTCCACTTT
TRBD2,-,TRBV7-3,TRBJ2-2,CASSPGLAGAMNTGELFF,TGTGCCAGCAGCCCCGGACTAGCGGGGGCTATGAACACCGGGGAGCTGTTTTTT
-,-,TRBV27,TRBJ2-6,CASSFRYTGNSGANVLTF,TGTGCCAGCAGTTTTCGATATACAGGGAACTCTGGGGCCAACGTCCTGACTTTC
-,once,TRBV7-2,TRBJ2-7,CASSLRRGSSYEQYF,TGTGCCAGCAGCTTAAGGCGGGGTAGCTCCTACGAGCAGTACTTC
TRBD1,-,TRBV9,TRBJ1-2,CASTQPGQIDGYTF,TGTGCCAGCACCCAACCGGGACAGATTGATGGCTACACCTTC
-,-,TRBV5-4,TRBJ1-2,CASSLARVGLGGYTF,TGTGCCAGCAGCTTGGCCCGAGTGGGGCTCGGTGGCTACACCTTC
-,-,TRBV6-1,TRBJ1-6,CASSENHRENSPLHF,TGTGCCAGCAGTGAAAATCACAGGGAGAATTCCCCCCTCCACTTT
TRBD2,-,TRBV6-5,TRBJ2-5,CASSSRREGKTQYF,TGTGCCAGCAGTTCTCGGAGGGAGGGGAAGACCCAGTACTTC
-,-,TRBV11-2,TRBJ2-2,CASSKGVLNTGELFF,TGTGCCAGCAGCAAAGGGGTCTTGAACACCGGGGAGCTGTTTTTT
TRBD2,-,TRBV14,TRBJ2-2,CASSHSGDTGELFF,TGTGCCAGCAGCCACAGCGGGGACACCGGGGAGCTGTTTTTT
TRBD1,-,TRBV7-9,TRBJ1-1,CASSQPGQSVNTEAFF,TGTGCCAGCAGCCAACCGGGACAGTCTGTGAACACTGAAGCTTTCTTT
-,-,TRBV7-3,TRBJ2-3,CASSTTGNADTQYF,TGTGCCAGCAGCACCACAGGGAACGCAGATACGCAGTATTTT
TRBD1,once,TRBV27,TRBJ1-1,CASRGTGERGRAFF,TGTGCCAGCAGGGGGACAGGGGAGAGGGGGAGAGCTTTCTTT
TRBD1,-,TRBV5-4,TRBJ2-7,CASSLGTGVSYEQYF,TGTGCCAGCAGCTTAGGAACAGGGGTATCCTACGAGCAGTACTTC
TRBD1,-,TRBV2,TRBJ2-5,CASSVDRVQETQYF,TGTGCCAGCAGTGTGGACAGGGTCCAAGAGACCCAGTACTTC
-,-,TRBV4-3,TRBJ1-6,CASSRESRSSSYNSPLHF,TGCGCCAGCAGTCGAGAATCTCGATCGAGCTCCTATAATTCACCCCTCCACTTT
-,-,TRBV7-2,TRBJ2-3,CASSSRGVRGLGFNAQYF,TGTGCCAGCAGCTCGAGAGGGGTCCGGGGACTCGGGTTTAATGCGCAGTATTTT
TRBD1,-,TRBV5-1,TRBJ1-5,CASSQDRVAVRPQHF,TGCGCCAGCAGTCAAGACAGGGTCGCTGTCAGGCCCCAGCATTTT
-,-,TRBV6-5,TRBJ2-7,CASSTTRYEQYF,TGTGCCAGCAGTACCACGCGCTACGAGCAGTACTTC
-,-,TRBV19,TRBJ2-1,CASEAHSYNEQFF,TGTGCCAGCGAAGCCCACTCCTACAATGAGCAGTTCTTC
-,-,TRBV11-2,TRBJ1-1,CASREQVNTEAFF,TGTGCCAGCAGGGAACAGGTGAACACTGAAGCTTTCTTT
-,-,TRBV9,TRBJ2-3,CASSRTSTDTQYF,TGTGCCAGCAGCAGAACTAGCACAGATACGCAGTATTTT
-,-,TRBV6-5,TRBJ2-7,CASSYSPLSYEQYF,TGTGCCAGCAGTTACTCCCCTTTATCCTACGAGCAGTACTTC
-,-,TRBV6-1,TRBJ1-2,CASILSRGNYGYTF,TGTGCCAGCATCCTTAGTAGGGGAAACTATGGCTACACCTTC
TRBD1,-,TRBV7-2,TRBJ1-2,CASSRGTGGSGYTF,TGTGCCAGCAGCCGAGGGACAGGGGGGTCTGGCTACACCTTC
-,-,TRBV28,TRBJ1-2,CASSSWHGYTF,TGTGCCAGCAGTTCCTGGCATGGCTACACCTTC
-,-,TRBV6-6,TRBJ1-4,CASSRDYGNEKLFF,TGTGCCAGCAGTCGGGACTACGGAAATGAAAAACTGTTTTTT
-,-,TRBV6-5,TRBJ1-2,CASSYGLTGIYGYTF,TGTGCCAGCAGTTACGGGCTGACAGGAATCTATGGCTACACCTTC
-,-,TRBV29-1,TRBJ2-2,CSVGRGPVNTGELFF,TGCAGCGTTGGGAGGGGGCCTGTGAACACCGGGGAGCTGTTTTTT
-,-,TRBV7-6,TRBJ1-5,CASSLEGQGPYSNQPQHF,TGTGCCAGCAGCTTAGAAGGGCAGGGGCCGTATAGCAATCAGCCCCAGCATTTT
TRBD1,-,TRBV7-9,TRBJ1-2,CASSSTGVDGYTF,TGTGCCAGCAGCTCAACAGGGGTAGATGGCTACACCTTC
TRBD2,-,TRBV5-1,TRBJ2-7,CASSYARLAGVVGYEQYF,TGCGCCAGCAGCTACGCCCGACTAGCGGGAGTGGTGGGCTACGAGCAGTACTTC
-,-,TRBV6-9,TRBJ2-2,CASLKLWGLHIKDNSNTGELFF,TGTGCCAGCCTAAAGTTATGGGGGCTCCATATAAAAGACAACTCAAACACCGGGGAGCTGTTTTTT
-,-,TRBV12-5,TRBJ1-1,CASGLVGQFGAFF,TGTGCTAGTGGTTTGGTAGGACAGTTTGGCGCTTTCTTT
-,-,TRBV4-3,TRBJ2-7,CASSQGVDISSQFPYEQYF,TGCGCCAGCAGCCAGGGAGTCGACATCTCCTCTCAATTTCCCTACGAGCAGTACTTC
TRBD1,once,TRBV4-3,TRBJ1-1,CASSHSDRVNTEAFF,TGCGCCAGCAGCCACTCGGACAGGGTGAACACTGAAGCTTTCTTT
TRBD1,-,TRBV2,TRBJ1-6,CASRNTDRDNSPLHF,TGTGCCAGCAGGAACACGGACAGGGATAATTCACCCCTCCACTTT
TRBD1,-,TRBV10-3,TRBJ1-2,CAISEPRGGRLGYTF,TGTGCCATCAGTGAGCCCAGAGGGGGCCGACTAGGCTACACCTTC
TRBD1,-,TRBV4-2,TRBJ1-6,CASSQLGQSNSPLHF,TGTGCCAGCAGCCAATTGGGACAGAGCAATTCCCCCCTCCACTTT
TRBD2,once,TRBV5-1,TRBJ2-3,CASGGEGFTDTQYF,TGCGCCAGCGGCGGGGAGGGGTTCACAGATACGCAGTATTTT
-,few,TRBV6-1,TRBJ1-3,CASDRLGGAGNTIYF,TGTGCCAGCGACCGTCTGGGCGGGGCCGGAAACACCATATATTTT
TRBD1,-,TRBV7-2,TRBJ2-3,CASSFRWTGGTDTQYF,TGTGCCAGCAGCTTCAGATGGACAGGGGGTACAGATACGCAGTATTTT
-,once,TRBV14,TRBJ2-7,CASSQDWKIEEDGKSYEQYF,TGTGCCAGCAGCCAAGATTGGAAGATAGAAGAGGACGGGAAGAGCTACGAGCAGTACTTC
TRBD1,-,TRBV13,TRBJ2-5,CASSSLTGWEETQYF,TGTGCCAGCAGCTCCCTGACAGGGTGGGAGGAGACCCAGTACTTC
TRBD2,-,TRBV2,TRBJ2-1,CASLGLAGVYEQFF,TGTGCCAGCTTGGGACTAGCGGGGGTATATGAGCAGTTCTTC
-,once,TRBV7-9,TRBJ2-1,CASSLGPYPYNEQFF,TGTGCCAGCAGCTTAGGTCCCTACCCCTACAATGAGCAGTTCTTC
-,-,TRBV5-6,TRBJ2-7,CASSLELWLALVAQYF,TGTGCCAGCAGCTTGGAACTCTGGCTAGCTCTTGTAGCGCAGTACTTC
-,-,TRBV19,TRBJ1-5,CASSIDAREGSQPQHF,TGTGCCAGTAGTATAGATGCCAGGGAAGGCAGTCAGCCCCAGCATTTT
TRBD1,once,TRBV7-3,TRBJ2-1,CASSRDRDYNEQFF,TGTGCCAGCAGCCGGGACAGGGATTACAATGAGCAGTTCTTC